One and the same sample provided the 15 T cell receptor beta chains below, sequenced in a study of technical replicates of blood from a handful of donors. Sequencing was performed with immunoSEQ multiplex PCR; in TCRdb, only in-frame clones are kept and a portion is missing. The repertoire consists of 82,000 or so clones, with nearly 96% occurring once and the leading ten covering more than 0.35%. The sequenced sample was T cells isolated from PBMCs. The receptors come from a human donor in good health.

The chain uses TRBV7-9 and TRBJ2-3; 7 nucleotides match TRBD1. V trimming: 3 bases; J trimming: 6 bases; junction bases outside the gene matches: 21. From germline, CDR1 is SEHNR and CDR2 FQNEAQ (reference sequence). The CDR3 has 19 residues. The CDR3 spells CASSFRPLRTGYSNDTQYF. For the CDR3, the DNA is TGTGCCAGCAGCTTTAGGCCACTAAGGACAGGCTATTCTAATGATACGCAGTATTTT.

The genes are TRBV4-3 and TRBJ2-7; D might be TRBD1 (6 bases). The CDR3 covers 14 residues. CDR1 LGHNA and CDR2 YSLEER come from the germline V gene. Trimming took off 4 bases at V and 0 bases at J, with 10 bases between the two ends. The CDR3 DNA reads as TGCGCCAGCAGCCCAAGGGACACCTCCTACGAGCAGTACTTC. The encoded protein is CASSPRDTSYEQYF.

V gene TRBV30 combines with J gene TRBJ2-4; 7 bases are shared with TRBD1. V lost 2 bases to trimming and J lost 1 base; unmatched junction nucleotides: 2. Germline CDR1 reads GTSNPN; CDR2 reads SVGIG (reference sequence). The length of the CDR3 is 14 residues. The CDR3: CAWSPDRAKNIQYF. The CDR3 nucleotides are TGTGCCTGGAGTCCGGACAGGGCCAAAAACATTCAGTACTTC.

The CDR3 nucleotides read TGTGCCAGCAGTTATCGGGTGGTAGGGGAGCTGTTTTTT. The encoded protein is CASSYRVVGELFF. V and J are TRBV6-5 and TRBJ2-2; D is unclear. The ends were cut back, 3 bases at V and 8 bases at J, with 10 bases in the middle. CDR3 length: 13 residues. CDR1 is MNHEY, CDR2 SVGAGI, per germline.

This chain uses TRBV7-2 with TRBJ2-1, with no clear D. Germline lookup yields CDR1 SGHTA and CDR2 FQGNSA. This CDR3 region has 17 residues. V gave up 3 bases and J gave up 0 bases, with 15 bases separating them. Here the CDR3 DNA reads TGTGCCAGCAGCTTCGACTCCCGTTATTTCTCCTACAATGAGCAGTTCTTC. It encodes CASSFDSRYFSYNEQFF.

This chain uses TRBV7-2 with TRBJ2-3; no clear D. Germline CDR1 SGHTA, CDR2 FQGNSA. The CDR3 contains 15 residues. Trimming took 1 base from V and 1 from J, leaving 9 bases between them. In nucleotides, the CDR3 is TGTGCCAGCAGCTTAGACGGGTACGGCACAGATACGCAGTATTTT. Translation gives CASSLDGYGTDTQYF.

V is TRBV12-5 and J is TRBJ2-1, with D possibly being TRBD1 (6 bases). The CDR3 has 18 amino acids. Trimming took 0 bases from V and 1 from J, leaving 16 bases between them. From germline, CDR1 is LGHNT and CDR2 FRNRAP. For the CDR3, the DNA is TGTGCTAGTGGTTTGGTAACCCAGGGGATCCTTTCCTACAATGAGCAGTTCTTC. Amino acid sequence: CASGLVTQGILSYNEQFF.

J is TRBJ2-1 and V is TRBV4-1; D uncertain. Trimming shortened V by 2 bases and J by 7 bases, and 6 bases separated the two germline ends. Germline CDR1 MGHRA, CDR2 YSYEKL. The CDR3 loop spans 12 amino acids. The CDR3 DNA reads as TGCGCCAGCAGCCAACTAATAAATGAGCAGTTCTTC. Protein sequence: CASSQLINEQFF.

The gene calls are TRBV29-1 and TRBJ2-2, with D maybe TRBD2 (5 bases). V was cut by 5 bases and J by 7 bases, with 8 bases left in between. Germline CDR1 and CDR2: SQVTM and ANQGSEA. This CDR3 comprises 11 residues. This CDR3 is CSVLAGGELFF. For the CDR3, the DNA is TGCAGCGTTTTGGCGGGCGGGGAGCTGTTTTTT.

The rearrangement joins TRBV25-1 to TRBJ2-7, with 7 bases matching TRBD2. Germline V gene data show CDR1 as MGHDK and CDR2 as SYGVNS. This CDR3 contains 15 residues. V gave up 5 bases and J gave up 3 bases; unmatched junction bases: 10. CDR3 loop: CASSFSGFSVYEQYF. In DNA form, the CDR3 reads TGTGCCAGCAGTTTTAGCGGGTTCAGCGTCTACGAGCAGTACTTC.

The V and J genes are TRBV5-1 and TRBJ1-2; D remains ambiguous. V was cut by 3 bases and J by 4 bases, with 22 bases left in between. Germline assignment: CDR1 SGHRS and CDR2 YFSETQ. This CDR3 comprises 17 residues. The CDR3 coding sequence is TGCGCCAGCAGCTCCCTCCCCTTCTACTTGTACTCCTATGGCTACACCTTC. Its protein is CASSSLPFYLYSYGYTF.

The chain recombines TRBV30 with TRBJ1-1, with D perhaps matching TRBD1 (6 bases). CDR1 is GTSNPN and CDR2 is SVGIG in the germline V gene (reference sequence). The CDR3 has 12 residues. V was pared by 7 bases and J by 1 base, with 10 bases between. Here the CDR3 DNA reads TGTGCCTTACGGACAGCGAACACTGAAGCTTTCTTT. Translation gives CALRTANTEAFF. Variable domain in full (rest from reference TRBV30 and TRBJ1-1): SQTIHQWPATLVQPVGSPLSLECTVEGTSNPNLYWYRQAAGRGLQLLFYSVGIGQISSEVPQNLSASRPQDRQFILSSKKLLLSDSGFYLCALRTANTEAFFGQGTRLTVV.

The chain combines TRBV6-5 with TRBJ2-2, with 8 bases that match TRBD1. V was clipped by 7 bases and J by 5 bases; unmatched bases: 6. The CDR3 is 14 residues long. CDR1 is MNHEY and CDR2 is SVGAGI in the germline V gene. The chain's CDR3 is CASNPTGVTGELFF. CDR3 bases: TGTGCCAGCAACCCGACAGGGGTAACCGGGGAGCTGTTTTTT.

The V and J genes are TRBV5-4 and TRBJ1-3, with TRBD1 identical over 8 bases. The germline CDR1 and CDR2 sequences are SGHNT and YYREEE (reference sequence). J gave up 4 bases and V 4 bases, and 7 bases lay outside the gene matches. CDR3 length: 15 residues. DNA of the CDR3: TGTGCCAGCAGCGTCGACAGGGGATACGGAAACACCATATATTTT. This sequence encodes CASSVDRGYGNTIYF. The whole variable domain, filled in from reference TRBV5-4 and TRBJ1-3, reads ETGVTQSPTHLIKTRGQQVTLRCSSQSGHNTVSWYQQALGQGPQFIFQYYREEENGRGNFPPRFSGLQFPNYSSELNVNALELDDSALYLCASSVDRGYGNTIYFGEGSWLTVV.

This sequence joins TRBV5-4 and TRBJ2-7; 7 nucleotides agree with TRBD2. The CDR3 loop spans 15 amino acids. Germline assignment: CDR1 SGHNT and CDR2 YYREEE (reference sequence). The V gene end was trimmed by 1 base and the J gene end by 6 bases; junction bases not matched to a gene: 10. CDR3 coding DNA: TGTGCCAGCAGCTTGCTCGTGGGAGGGCCGGGCGAGCAGTACTTC. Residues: CASSLLVGGPGEQYF.